The T cell receptor (beta chain) described here comes from a study of blood T cell repertoires in COVID-19. Study-level background: The study drew acute and convalescent COVID-19 samples from the United States, Italy and Spain. The analysed material was cDNA or gDNA that came from T cells, B-cell-depleted T cells, or PBMCs.

The germline V gene encodes CDR1 SGDLS and CDR2 YYNGEE. This CDR3 spans 16 amino acids. The germline V and J ends were trimmed by 0 bases and 6 bases, with 19 bases remaining between them. As originally analysed: Estimation of nucleated cell counts was performed using reference gene primer amplification. Assay used: immunoSEQ multiplex PCR; TCRdb lists only in-frame clones, some missing. V and J calls and clone size come straight from that table; D and trimming were deduced from the DNA. The data show 140,000 to 150,000 clones, almost 90% seen once. Sequencing used peripheral blood. This clonotype was sampled from a human donor in a cohort sampled during active COVID-19. The J gene is TRBJ2-7, the V gene TRBV9, with D uncertain. The CDR3 sequence: CASSVVPNRVVAEQYF. The CDR3 DNA is TGTGCCAGCAGCGTAGTACCAAACCGGGTGGTAGCCGAGCAGTACTTC.